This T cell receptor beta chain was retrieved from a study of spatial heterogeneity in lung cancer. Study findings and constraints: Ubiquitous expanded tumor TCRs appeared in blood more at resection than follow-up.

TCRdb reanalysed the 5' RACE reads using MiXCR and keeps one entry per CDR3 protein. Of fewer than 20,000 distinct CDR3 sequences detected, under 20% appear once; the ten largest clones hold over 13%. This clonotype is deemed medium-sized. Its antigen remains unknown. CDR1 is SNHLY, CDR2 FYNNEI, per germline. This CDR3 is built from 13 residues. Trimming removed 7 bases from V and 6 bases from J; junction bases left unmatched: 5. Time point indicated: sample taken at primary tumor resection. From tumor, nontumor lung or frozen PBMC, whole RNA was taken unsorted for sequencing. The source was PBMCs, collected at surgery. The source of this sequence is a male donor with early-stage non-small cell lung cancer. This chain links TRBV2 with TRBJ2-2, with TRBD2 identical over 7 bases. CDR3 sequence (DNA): TGTGCCAGCACCCCAGCGGGGTCCGGGGAGCTGTTTTTT. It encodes CASTPAGSGELFF.